This T cell receptor beta chain was observed in a study of T cells in Graves' hyperthyroidism and ophthalmopathy. Study details: Before treatment of any kind, peripheral blood was taken at initial diagnosis.

This clonotype was observed at least ten times. Its antigen is not identified. Broader study findings: A model using 13 V-J features told ophthalmopathy apart from stable hyperthyroidism.

The CDR3 is made up of 18 amino acids. With V trimmed by 3 bases and J by 2 bases, 11 bases remained unmatched. The V gene's germline CDR1 is SGHTA and CDR2 FQGNSA. The investigators amplified TCR beta CDR3 regions from RNA transcripts. The HTBI set primed first-round TCR CDR3 RT-PCR. TCRdb used MiXCR to reprocess the multiplex PCR reads, holding one entry per CDR3 protein. The table lists around 380,000 distinct CDR3 sequences, about 13% of them singletons. Exclusions: uncontrolled infection, other autoimmune disease, pregnancy, lactation. The V call is TRBV7-2, the J call TRBJ2-7; 12 bases line up with TRBD2. The sequencing sample was made of blood. This TCR was sampled from a man under 40 with Graves' hyperthyroidism that later progressed to Graves' ophthalmopathy. The CDR3 nucleotides are TGTGCCAGCAGCTTTAGTCTGTCTCCTAGCGGGGGGGCCTACGAGCAGTACTTC. Protein: CASSFSLSPSGGAYEQYF. The full variable domain, its missing parts supplied by reference TRBV7-2 and TRBJ2-7, is GAGVSQSPSNKVTEKGKDVELRCDPISGHTALYWYRQSLGQGLEFLIYFQGNSAPDKSGLPSDRFSAERTGGSVSTLTIQRTQQEDSAVYLCASSFSLSPSGGAYEQYFGPGTRLTVT.